This T cell receptor beta chain was retrieved from a study of blood T cell repertoires in COVID-19 (dated by TCRdb to 2020 to 2022). Concerning the study at large: Samples covering the acute and convalescent phases of COVID-19 were provided by collaborators in the United States, Italy and Spain. Subjects who had been exposed to COVID-19, were actively infected with it, or had recovered from it provided the deeply sampled blood TCRbeta repertoires that made up the dataset. Sample metadata almost always included a de-identified subject ID, COVID-19 status, age in years and sex. Samples were obtained from the ongoing ImmuneRACE study (first 160 participants) and from 1,254 subjects provided by 6 global collaborators. The prospective study material was composed of cDNA or gDNA derived from T cells, B-cell-depleted T cells, or PBMCs. HLA class I and class II types, where available, came from metadata supplied by the sample provider rather than from assay-based typing. The repertoires were made available in a free public database intended to serve as a resource for research on the immune response to SARS-CoV-2. General findings and caveats noted by the study authors: How much clinical and demographic metadata was included differed by source and by participant, and the metadata was provided uncurated.

Reading from cysteine to phenylalanine, the CDR3 counts 16 amino acids. The entry retains the CDR3 DNA only, 48 bases that are in frame from base 1. V is trimmed back by 4 bases and J by 4 bases, and the junction contains 6 bases that no gene match accounts for. CDR1 PRHDT and CDR2 FYEKMQ were looked up in the germline V gene (reference sequence). TCRbeta CDR3 regions were amplified from genomic DNA by means of the immunoSEQ Assay, a bias-controlled multiplex PCR. The paper's data handling went like this. The number of nucleated cells in each sample was estimated by amplification of reference gene primers within the assay. To quantify the absolute abundance of each unique TCRbeta CDR3 rearrangement, sequence reads were collapsed and filtered. For each sample, productive Simpson clonality was calculated by taking the square root of Simpson's diversity index across productive rearrangements. Drawn from immuneACCESS, this table holds only the in-frame rearrangements with V and J called that TCRdb kept. Clones are partly lost; checked studies trace under half to an unresolved V gene and leave the rest unexplained. The V and J calls and clone size were taken over from that table, and D and trimming were inferred from the DNA. Here the sample has tens of thousands of clones; approximately 90% occur a single time. The biggest ten clones account for 7.5% to 9% of the sample.

Each collaborating institution followed its own protocols to collect whole blood in K2EDTA tubes. For TCRbeta analysis, collaborators shipped samples as frozen whole blood, isolated PBMCs, or DNA extracted from either of those sample types. On this clone itself: Its recognized antigen is unknown. Base qualities are not recorded, but no much larger clone differs from it by a single base.

Material: peripheral blood. The source is a human donor in a cohort sampled during active COVID-19. The chain is made from TRBV13 and TRBJ2-1, and 11 junction bases match TRBD2. The CDR3 has the sequence CASSWGLAGGYNEQFF. The DNA reads TGTGCCAGCAGCTGGGGGCTAGCGGGGGGATACAATGAGCAGTTCTTC.